A single sample is the source of the 5 T cell receptor beta chains below, sequenced in a study of CXCR3-negative and CXCR3-positive naive CD8 T cells. General study points: Comparison of naive cells showed more hydrophobic TRB CDR3s in CXCR3-positive than in CXCR3-negative naive cells.

These receptors have no known antigen. The authors made the TRB cDNA libraries by 5' RACE using UMI labels. One entry per CDR3 protein, without DNA, is what TCRdb gives after re-calling the 5' RACE reads. The clone table shows around 63,000 distinct CDR3 sequences, with the ten largest holding 4% to 5.5%. Sequenced sample: naive CXCR3+ CD8+ T cells from blood. Subset indicated: CD45RO-CCR7+CD27+CD95- naive CD8+ T cells expressing CXCR3 (TNR3+). The receptors were gathered from a human donor in good health. Some clones in this sample may be carry-over from other donors' samples.

The genes are TRBV12-3 or TRBV12-4 and TRBJ1-2. The CDR3 is made up of 14 amino acids. The CDR3 protein is CATSPLGLSYGYTF.

The rearrangement uses TRBV27 and TRBJ1-2; TCRdb gives TRBD1 as the D gene, but with no DNA this cannot be confirmed. This CDR3 spans 15 amino acids. CDR1 MNHEY and CDR2 SMNVEV come from the germline V gene (reference sequence). The CDR3 sequence: CASSPTGPPFYGYTF.

This sequence joins TRBV21-1 and TRBJ2-7; with no DNA, the TCRdb D assignment of TRBD1 cannot be verified. TRBV21-1 is flagged as a pseudogene. This CDR3 contains 15 residues. The CDR3 reads CASSKGTGSSYEQYF.

CDR3 protein: CASTLGRLAGTDTQYF. The chain carries TRBV5-6 and TRBJ2-3. Germline values: CDR1 SGHDT, CDR2 YYEEEE. CDR3 length: 16 residues.

This rearrangement joins TRBV2 to TRBJ1-5. Germline loops: CDR1 SNHLY, CDR2 FYNNEI. The CDR3 sequence is 15 residues long. CDR3 loop: CASSGIGRSNKPQHF.